This T cell receptor (beta chain) was recovered during a study of blood T cells in healthy people across ages. Primed by a sample-barcoded 5' primer and a J-beta primer mix, a second PCR proceeded for about 6 to 12 cycles. TCRdb re-called the 5' RACE reads through MiXCR, storing one row per CDR3 protein. The data show 650,000 to 1,000,000 distinct CDR3 sequences, under 40% seen once. The clonotype originates from a man aged 18 to 29 in good health. The sequenced material came from blood.

The CDR3 loop reads CSARPPGSHTEAFF. The CDR3 nucleotides read TGCAGTGCTAGGCCCCCCGGGAGTCACACTGAAGCTTTCTTT. The rearrangement joins TRBV20-1 to TRBJ1-1; D gene ambiguous. The V gene's germline CDR1 is DFQATT and CDR2 SNEGSKA (reference sequence). This CDR3 spans 14 amino acids. Trimming stripped 3 bases from V and 3 bases from J, with 14 bases between.